This T cell receptor beta chain was sequenced during a study of blood T cell repertoires in COVID-19. Profiled with immunoSEQ multiplex PCR; TCRdb holds only in-frame clones, not every one. The sample includes under 300,000 clones, roughly 89% seen only once; the top ten take about 4.6%. V shed 5 bases, J shed 7 bases, and the junction held 4 bases outside the gene matches. CDR3 length equals 14 residues. Germline CDR1 and CDR2: MNHEY and SVGAGI. This receptor was identified in a woman between 35 and 50 years old who had recovered from COVID-19. This chain joins TRBV6-5 and TRBJ1-6; 8 bases fit TRBD1. What was sequenced was peripheral blood. The CDR3 nucleotides are TGTGCCAGCAGTCCAACAGGGGGGAATTCACCCCTCCACTTT. Translation: CASSPTGGNSPLHF.